This entry concerns a single T cell receptor beta chain. This sample is drawn from a study of cytomegalovirus exposure and HLA in healthy donors. The PCR contained 60 Vbeta and 13 Jbeta primers. Profiling relied on immunoSEQ multiplex PCR, and the TCRdb table lists in-frame clones only, not all of them. The data hold about 160,000 clones, with approximately 80% observed a single time. J lost 4 bases, V lost 0 bases, and 5 bases had no gene match. The length of the CDR3 is 17 residues. The germline gives CDR1 SGHAT, CDR2 FQNNGV. The receptor comes from a woman between 45 and 65 years old in good health and CMV-seronegative. Sequenced input: PBMCs. This rearrangement joins TRBV11-2 to TRBJ2-3, with 12 bases aligning to TRBD2. Here the CDR3 reads CASSLEGASGGADTQYF. CDR3 DNA: TGTGCCAGCAGCTTAGAGGGAGCTAGCGGGGGGGCAGATACGCAGTATTTT.